This T cell receptor beta chain was recorded in a study of CD8 T cells in Susac syndrome. The authors sequenced TCR beta from blood CD8+ and CD4+ T cells. The length of the CDR3 is 15 residues. CDR1 is SGHNT, CDR2 YYREEE, per germline (reference sequence). V shed 0 bases and J 10 bases; nucleotides not matched to a gene: 7. Random hexamers were used to reverse transcribe the RNA input (roughly 0.5 to 1 ug). TCRdb used MiXCR to reprocess the immunoSEQ multiplex PCR reads, holding one entry per CDR3 protein. Here the sample spans fewer than 300,000 distinct CDR3 sequences, 70% to 90% being singletons. The receptor's source is a human donor with multiple sclerosis. Material for sequencing was CD8+ T cells from PBMCs. The chain links TRBV5-4 to TRBJ2-1, with TRBD1 matching 10 bases. The CDR3 loop reads CASSLGQGAGREQFF. The CDR3 coding sequence is TGTGCCAGCAGCTTGGGACAGGGGGCAGGTAGAGAGCAGTTCTTC. The entire variable domain, with the rest obtained from reference TRBV5-4 and TRBJ2-1, is as follows: ETGVTQSPTHLIKTRGQQVTLRCSSQSGHNTVSWYQQALGQGPQFIFQYYREEENGRGNFPPRFSGLQFPNYSSELNVNALELDDSALYLCASSLGQGAGREQFFGPGTRLTVL.